This T cell receptor beta chain stems from a study of cytomegalovirus exposure and HLA in healthy donors. A remark on this clone: Its antigen is still unknown.

V gave up 5 bases and J gave up 8 bases, with 15 bases separating them. Germline V gene sequence: CDR1 SGHAT, CDR2 FQNNGV. This CDR3 region has 13 residues. Broader study findings: Researchers had no immune exposure information except CMV serostatus available. Several top significant clusters appeared, in a later analysis, to be linked to common viral pathogens.

Primers: 60 Vbeta forward and 13 Jbeta reverse. Assay: immunoSEQ multiplex PCR; the TCRdb copy retains only in-frame clones and omits some. This repertoire shows roughly 290,000 clones, about four fifths found once; its top ten account for about 0.28%. The material sequenced was PBMCs. The TCR originated in a girl aged 2 to 10 in good health and CMV-seronegative. The rearrangement links TRBV11-2 to TRBJ1-2; D may be TRBD1 (6 bases). CDR3 protein: CASSLQGHMGYTF. CDR3 DNA sequence: TGTGCCAGCAGCCTCCAGGGGCATATGGGCTACACCTTC.